One T cell receptor beta chain is described in this entry. Time point indicated: persistent/refractory GD, antithyroid drugs over 5 years with positive TRAb. With RNA extracted from PBMCs as input, the TCR library was made. Arm-PCR of CDR3 regions and iRepertoire HTBI primers were the basis on which TCR beta libraries were built. TCRdb independently ran MiXCR on the multiplex PCR reads; one entry per CDR3 protein. The sample holds 450,000 or so distinct CDR3 sequences, 22% seen once. This CDR3 region has 20 residues. This sample was included in a study of regulatory T cells in long-lasting Graves disease.

Here the sequenced sample was peripheral blood mononuclear cells (PBMCs), taken when the disease was refractory, from a patient treated with antithyroid drugs. The source of this sequence is a female donor with Graves disease. The V call is TRBV3-2, the J call TRBJ1-5. TRBV3-2 is assigned pseudogene status. CDR3 sequence reads: CASSQGEGGQEGVYNQPQHF. The CDR3, as DNA: TGTGCCAGCAGCCAAGGGGAGGGAGGACAAGAAGGGGTGTACAATCAGCCCCAGCATTTT.